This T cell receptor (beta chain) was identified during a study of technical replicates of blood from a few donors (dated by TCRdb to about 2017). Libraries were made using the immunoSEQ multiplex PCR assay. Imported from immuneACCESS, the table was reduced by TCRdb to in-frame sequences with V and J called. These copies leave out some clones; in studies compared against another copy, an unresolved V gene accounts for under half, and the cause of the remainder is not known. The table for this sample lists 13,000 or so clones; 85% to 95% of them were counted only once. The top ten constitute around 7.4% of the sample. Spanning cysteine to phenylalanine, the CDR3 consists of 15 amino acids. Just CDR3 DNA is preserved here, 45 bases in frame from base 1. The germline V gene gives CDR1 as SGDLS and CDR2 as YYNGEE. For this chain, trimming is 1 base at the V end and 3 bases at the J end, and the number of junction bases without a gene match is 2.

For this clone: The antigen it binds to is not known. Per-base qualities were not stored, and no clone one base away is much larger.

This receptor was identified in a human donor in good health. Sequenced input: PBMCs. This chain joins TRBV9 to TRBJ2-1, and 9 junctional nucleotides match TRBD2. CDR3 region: CASSVISGSYNEQFF. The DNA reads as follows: TGTGCCAGCAGCGTAATTAGCGGGAGCTACAATGAGCAGTTCTTC.